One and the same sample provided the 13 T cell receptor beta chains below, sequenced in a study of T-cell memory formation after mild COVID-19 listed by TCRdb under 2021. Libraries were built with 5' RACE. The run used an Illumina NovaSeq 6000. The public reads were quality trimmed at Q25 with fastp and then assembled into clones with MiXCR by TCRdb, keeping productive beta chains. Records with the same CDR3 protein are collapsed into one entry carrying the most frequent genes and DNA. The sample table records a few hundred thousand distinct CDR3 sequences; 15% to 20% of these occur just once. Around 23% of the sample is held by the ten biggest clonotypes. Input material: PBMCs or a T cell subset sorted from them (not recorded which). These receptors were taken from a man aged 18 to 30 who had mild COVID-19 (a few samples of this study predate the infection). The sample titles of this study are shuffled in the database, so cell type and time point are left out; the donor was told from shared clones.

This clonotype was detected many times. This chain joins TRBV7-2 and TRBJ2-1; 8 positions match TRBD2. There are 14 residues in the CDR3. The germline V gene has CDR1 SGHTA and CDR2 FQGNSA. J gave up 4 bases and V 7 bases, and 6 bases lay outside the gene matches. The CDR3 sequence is CASTGGGRYNEQFF. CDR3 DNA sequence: TGTGCCAGCACTGGCGGGGGGAGGTACAATGAGCAGTTCTTC.

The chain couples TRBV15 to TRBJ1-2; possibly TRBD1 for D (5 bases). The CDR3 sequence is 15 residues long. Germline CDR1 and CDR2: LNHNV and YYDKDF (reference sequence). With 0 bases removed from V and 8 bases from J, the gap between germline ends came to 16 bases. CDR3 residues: CATSRDLGGGEGYTF. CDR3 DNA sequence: TGTGCCACCAGCAGAGATCTGGGGGGAGGTGAAGGCTACACCTTC.

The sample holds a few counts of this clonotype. The CDR3 loop is CASSLETGSTDTQYF. CDR3 in DNA: TGCGCCAGCAGCTTGGAGACAGGGAGCACAGATACGCAGTATTTT. V and J are TRBV5-1 and TRBJ2-3, with 7 bases identical to TRBD1. This CDR3 has 15 residues. The junction had 1 base not matched to a gene; V was cut back by 0 bases and J by 0 bases. Germline V gene lookup returns CDR1 SGHRS and CDR2 YFSETQ.

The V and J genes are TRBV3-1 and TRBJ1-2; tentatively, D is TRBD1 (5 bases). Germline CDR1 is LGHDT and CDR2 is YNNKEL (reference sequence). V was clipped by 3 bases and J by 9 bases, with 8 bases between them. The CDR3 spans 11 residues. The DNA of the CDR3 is TGTGCCAGCAGCCAGGGGCTGAGCTACACCTTC. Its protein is CASSQGLSYTF.

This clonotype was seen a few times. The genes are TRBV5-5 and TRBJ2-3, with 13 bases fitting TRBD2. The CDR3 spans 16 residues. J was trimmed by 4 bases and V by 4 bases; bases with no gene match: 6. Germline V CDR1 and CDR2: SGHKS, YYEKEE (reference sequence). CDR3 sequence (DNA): TGTGCCAGCAGCCTAGGACTAGCGGGGGCCGCAGATACGCAGTATTTT. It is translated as CASSLGLAGAADTQYF.

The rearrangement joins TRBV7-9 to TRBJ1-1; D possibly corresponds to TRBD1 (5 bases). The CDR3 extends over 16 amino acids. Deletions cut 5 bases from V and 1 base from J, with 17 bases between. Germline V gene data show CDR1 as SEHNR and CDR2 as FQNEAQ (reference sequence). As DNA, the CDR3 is TGTGCCAGCAGCCAAGAATGGGACCGAAGGAACACTGAAGCTTTCTTT. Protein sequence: CASSQEWDRRNTEAFF.

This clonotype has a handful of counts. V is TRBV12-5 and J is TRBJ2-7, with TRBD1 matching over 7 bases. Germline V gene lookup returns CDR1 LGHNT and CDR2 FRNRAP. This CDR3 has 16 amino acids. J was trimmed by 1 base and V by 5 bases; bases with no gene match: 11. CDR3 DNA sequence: TGTGCTAGTGGTGGGGACAGAACCCTCCTTTCCTACGAGCAGTACTTC. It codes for CASGGDRTLLSYEQYF.

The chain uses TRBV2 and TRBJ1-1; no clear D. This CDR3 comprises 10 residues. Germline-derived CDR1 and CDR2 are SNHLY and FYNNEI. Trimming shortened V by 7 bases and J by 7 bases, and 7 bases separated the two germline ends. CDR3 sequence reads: CASTKGEAFF. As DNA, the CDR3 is TGTGCCAGCACAAAGGGTGAAGCTTTCTTT. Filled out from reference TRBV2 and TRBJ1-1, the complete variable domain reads EPEVTQTPSHQVTQMGQEVILRCVPISNHLYFYWYRQILGQKVEFLVSFYNNEISEKSEIFDDQFSVERPDGSNFTLKIRSTKLEDSAMYFCASTKGEAFFGQGTRLTVV.

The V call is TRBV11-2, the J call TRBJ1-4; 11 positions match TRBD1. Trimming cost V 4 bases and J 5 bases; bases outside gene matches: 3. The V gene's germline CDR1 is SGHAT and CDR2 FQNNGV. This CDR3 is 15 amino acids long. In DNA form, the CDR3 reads TGTGCCAGCAGCTCGGGGACAGGGGGAAATGAAAAACTGTTTTTT. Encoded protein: CASSSGTGGNEKLFF.

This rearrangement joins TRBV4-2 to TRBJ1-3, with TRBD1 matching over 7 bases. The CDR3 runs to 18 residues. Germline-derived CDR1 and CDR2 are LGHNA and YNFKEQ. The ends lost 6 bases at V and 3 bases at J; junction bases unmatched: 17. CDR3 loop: CASSYQTILTGSGNTIYF. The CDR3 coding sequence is TGTGCCAGCAGTTACCAGACCATATTGACAGGGAGTGGAAACACCATATATTTT.

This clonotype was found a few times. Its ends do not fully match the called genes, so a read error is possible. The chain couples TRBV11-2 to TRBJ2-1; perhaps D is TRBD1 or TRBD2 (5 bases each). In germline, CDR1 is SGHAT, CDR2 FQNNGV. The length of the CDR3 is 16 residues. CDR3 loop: CASSLDPGRSNNEQFF. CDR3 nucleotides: TGTGCCAGCAGCTTAGATCCGGGACGCTCCAACAATGAGCAGTTCTTC.

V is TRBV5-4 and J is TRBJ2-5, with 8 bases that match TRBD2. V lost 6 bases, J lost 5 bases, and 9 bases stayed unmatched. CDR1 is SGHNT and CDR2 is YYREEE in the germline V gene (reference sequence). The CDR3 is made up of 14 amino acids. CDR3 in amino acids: CASKSAGGKETQYF. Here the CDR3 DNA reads TGTGCCAGCAAAAGCGCGGGGGGCAAGGAGACCCAGTACTTC. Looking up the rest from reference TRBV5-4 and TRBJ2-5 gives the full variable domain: ETGVTQSPTHLIKTRGQQVTLRCSSQSGHNTVSWYQQALGQGPQFIFQYYREEENGRGNFPPRFSGLQFPNYSSELNVNALELDDSALYLCASKSAGGKETQYFGPGTRLLVL.

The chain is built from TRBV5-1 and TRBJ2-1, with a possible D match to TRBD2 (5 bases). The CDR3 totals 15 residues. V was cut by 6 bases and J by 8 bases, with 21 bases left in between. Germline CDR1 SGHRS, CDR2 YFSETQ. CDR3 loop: CASTSEGSSFDEQFF. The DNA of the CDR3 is TGCGCCAGCACCTCTGAAGGTTCTAGCTTCGATGAGCAGTTCTTC. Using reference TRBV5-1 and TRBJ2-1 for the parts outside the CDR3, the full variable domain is KAGVTQTPRYLIKTRGQQVTLSCSPISGHRSVSWYQQTPGQGLQFLFEYFSETQRNKGNFPGRFSGRQFSNSRSEMNVSTLELGDSALYLCASTSEGSSFDEQFFGPGTRLTVL.